This TCR beta chain was documented in a study of CD8+ T cells in alopecia areata. Study summary: Treated patients swallowed 5 to 10 mg of oral tofacitinib twice daily. General study findings and limits: Within the top 100, expanded CD8+ clones significantly decreased with tofacitinib, as did scalp clonality. Scalp repertoires also include resident alphabeta T cells from normal skin.

This clone was seen a handful of times. Its target is unknown. The length of the CDR3 is 14 residues. Germline V CDR1 and CDR2: SQVTM, ANQGSEA. Trimming took 4 bases from V and 4 from J, leaving 16 bases between them. RNA extraction and reverse transcription yielded cDNA as sequencing template. The data were produced by immunoSEQ multiplex PCR, yet TCRdb's version contains in-frame clones alone and is incomplete. The sample holds some 120,000 clones, 61% seen once. Treatment noted: oral pan-JAK inhibitor, 5-10 mg twice daily. T lymphocytes (CD4+ and CD8+) were sorted from PBMCs. The TCR sequence derives from a human donor with alopecia areata. Sequences were derived from CD4+ T cells sorted from blood, sampled at week 4, from a patient treated with tofacitinib. J is TRBJ1-2 and V is TRBV29-1; D not resolved. The CDR3 DNA follows: TGCAGCGTTGCAACCACCTATAAGGGCTATGGCTACACCTTC. Translation gives CSVATTYKGYGYTF.